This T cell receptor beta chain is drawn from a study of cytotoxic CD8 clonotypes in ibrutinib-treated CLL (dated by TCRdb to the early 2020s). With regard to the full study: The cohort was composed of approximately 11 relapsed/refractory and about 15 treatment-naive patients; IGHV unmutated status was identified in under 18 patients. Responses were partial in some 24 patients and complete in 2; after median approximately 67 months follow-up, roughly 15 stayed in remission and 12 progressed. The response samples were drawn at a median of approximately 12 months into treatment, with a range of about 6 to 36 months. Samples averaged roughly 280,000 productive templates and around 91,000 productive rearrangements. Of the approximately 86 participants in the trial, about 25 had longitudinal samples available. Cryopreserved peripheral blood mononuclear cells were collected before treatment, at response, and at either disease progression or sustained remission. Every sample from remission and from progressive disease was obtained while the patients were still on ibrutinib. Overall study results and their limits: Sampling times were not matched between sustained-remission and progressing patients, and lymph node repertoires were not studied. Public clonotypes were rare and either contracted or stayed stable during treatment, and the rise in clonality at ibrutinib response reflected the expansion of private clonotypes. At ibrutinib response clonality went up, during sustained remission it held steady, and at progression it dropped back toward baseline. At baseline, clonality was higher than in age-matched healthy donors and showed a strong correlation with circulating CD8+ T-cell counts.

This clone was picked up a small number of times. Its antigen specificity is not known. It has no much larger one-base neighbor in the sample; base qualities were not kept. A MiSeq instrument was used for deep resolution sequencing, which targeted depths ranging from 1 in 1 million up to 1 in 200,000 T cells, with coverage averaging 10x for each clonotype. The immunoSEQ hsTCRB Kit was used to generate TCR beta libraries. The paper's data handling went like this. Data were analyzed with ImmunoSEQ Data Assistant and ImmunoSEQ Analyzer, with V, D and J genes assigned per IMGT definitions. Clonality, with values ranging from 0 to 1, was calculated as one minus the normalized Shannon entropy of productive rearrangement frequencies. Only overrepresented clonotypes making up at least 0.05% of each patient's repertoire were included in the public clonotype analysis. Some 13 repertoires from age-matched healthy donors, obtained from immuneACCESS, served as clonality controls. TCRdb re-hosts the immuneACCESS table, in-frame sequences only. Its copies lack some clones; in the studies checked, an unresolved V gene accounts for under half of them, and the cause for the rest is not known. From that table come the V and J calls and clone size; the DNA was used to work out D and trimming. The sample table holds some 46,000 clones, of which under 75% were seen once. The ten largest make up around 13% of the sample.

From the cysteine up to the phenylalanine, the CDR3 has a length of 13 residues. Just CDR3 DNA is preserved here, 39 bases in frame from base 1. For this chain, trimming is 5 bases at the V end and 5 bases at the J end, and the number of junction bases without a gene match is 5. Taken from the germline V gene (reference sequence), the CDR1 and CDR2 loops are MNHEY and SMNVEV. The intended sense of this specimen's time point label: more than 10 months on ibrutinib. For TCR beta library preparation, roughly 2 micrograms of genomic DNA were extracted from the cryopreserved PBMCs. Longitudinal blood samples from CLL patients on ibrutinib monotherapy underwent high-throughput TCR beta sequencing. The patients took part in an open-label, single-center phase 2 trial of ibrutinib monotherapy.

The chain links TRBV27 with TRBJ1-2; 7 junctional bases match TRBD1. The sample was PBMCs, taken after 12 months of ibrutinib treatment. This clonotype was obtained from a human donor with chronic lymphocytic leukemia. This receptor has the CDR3 CASSPDRDYGYTF. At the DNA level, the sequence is TGTGCCAGCAGTCCCGACAGGGATTATGGCTACACCTTC.